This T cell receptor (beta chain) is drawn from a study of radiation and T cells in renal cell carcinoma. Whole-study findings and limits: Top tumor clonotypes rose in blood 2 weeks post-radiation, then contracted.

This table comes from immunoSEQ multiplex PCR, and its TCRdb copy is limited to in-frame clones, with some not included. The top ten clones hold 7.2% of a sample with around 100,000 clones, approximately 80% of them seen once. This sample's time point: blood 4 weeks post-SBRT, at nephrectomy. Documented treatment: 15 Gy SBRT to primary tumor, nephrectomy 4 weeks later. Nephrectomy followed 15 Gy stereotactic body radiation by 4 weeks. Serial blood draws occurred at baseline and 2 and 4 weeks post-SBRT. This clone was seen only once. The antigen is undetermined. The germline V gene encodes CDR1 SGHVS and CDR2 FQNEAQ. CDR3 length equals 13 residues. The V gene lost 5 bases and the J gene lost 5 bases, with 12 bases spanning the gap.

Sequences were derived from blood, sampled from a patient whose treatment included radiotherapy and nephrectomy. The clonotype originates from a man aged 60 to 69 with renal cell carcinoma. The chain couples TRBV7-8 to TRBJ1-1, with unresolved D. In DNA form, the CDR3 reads TGTGCCAGCAGCGAAGGACCAAATACTGAAGCTTTCTTT. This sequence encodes CASSEGPNTEAFF.